The clone carrying this T cell receptor (beta chain) was observed a handful of times. TCRdb recomputed calls from the 5' RACE reads with MiXCR, one row per CDR3 protein. The data hold about 180,000 distinct CDR3 sequences, with 16% observed a single time. This sample was taken from a study of T-cell memory formation after mild COVID-19. The V and J ends lost 7 bases and 2 bases, in that order; junction bases with no gene match: 7. CDR3 size: 14 residues. CDR1 SNHLY and CDR2 FYNNEI come from the germline V gene. The sequenced sample consisted of PBMCs or a T cell subset sorted from them (not recorded which). The chain combines TRBV2 with TRBJ1-1, with TRBD1 matching over 7 bases. This clonotype was sampled from an adult woman who had mild COVID-19 (a few samples of this study predate the infection). Cell type and time point are not known. CDR3 DNA sequence: TGTGCCAGCACCGAACAGGGGATAAACACTGAAGCTTTCTTT. Its protein product is CASTEQGINTEAFF.